This T cell receptor beta chain came from a study of T cells in Graves' hyperthyroidism and ophthalmopathy. Broader study findings: Before onset, by a median of around six months, the model predicted ophthalmopathy.

The V segment lost 5 bases and the J segment 1 base; nucleotides outside the gene matches: 7. The CDR3 loop spans 15 amino acids. In germline, CDR1 is PRHDT, CDR2 FYEKMQ (reference sequence). This clonotype has just a few counts. Antigen unknown. The investigators amplified TCR beta CDR3 regions from RNA transcripts. A set of HTBI primers served as the primers for a first-round RT-PCR of the TCR CDR3. TCRdb passed the multiplex PCR reads through MiXCR, listing each CDR3 protein once. Here the sample spans approximately 570,000 distinct CDR3 sequences, nearly 20% being singletons. Exclusion of patients followed from uncontrolled infection, other autoimmune disease, pregnancy or lactation.

The source is a man in his forties with Graves' ophthalmopathy. This chain links TRBV13 with TRBJ1-1; 7 positions agree with TRBD1. Specimen: blood. The CDR3 DNA sequence: TGTGCCAGCAGCCACCGGACAGGAAAGAACACTGAAGCTTTCTTT. Its translation is CASSHRTGKNTEAFF.